This is a list of T cell receptor beta chains from one sample in a study of T cells in lung cancer brain metastases. Generated by immunoSEQ multiplex PCR, the TCRdb table keeps only in-frame clones and is missing some. Of several thousand clones listed, more than 75% are singletons. The sample taken for sequencing was tumor tissue from a brain metastasis. Receptor source: a woman in her forties or fifties with non-small cell lung cancer that had spread to the brain. Each CDR3 is given with its conserved first and last residue. Each record gives: D gene, V gene, J gene, clone size, CDR3 protein, CDR3 DNA. The D gene is left open where the match is weak. Expanded clones are given a class, and other clones once, few, many or no size at all.

.,TRBV28,TRBJ1-2,.,CASSVSGGNYGYTF,TGTGCCAGCAGTGTATCGGGAGGAAACTATGGCTACACCTTC
.,TRBV19,TRBJ2-6,once,CASSGGSLFAGANVLTF,TGTGCCAGTAGCGGAGGCAGCCTTTTTGCTGGGGCCAACGTCCTGACTTTC
.,TRBV4-2,TRBJ1-1,once,CASSRIGTSGTEAFF,TGTGCCAGCAGCCGTATTGGGACGTCGGGCACTGAAGCTTTCTTT
.,TRBV5-8,TRBJ1-5,few,CASSVQGYSNQPQHF,TGTGCCAGCAGCGTGCAGGGGTATAGCAATCAGCCCCAGCATTTT
TRBD2,TRBV28,TRBJ2-7,.,CASRKGTSGYEQYF,TGTGCCAGCAGAAAGGGAACTAGCGGCTACGAGCAGTACTTC
.,TRBV27,TRBJ2-1,.,CASTLEGASYNEQFF,TGTGCCAGCACCCTTGAGGGCGCGAGCTACAATGAGCAGTTCTTC
TRBD1,TRBV29-1,TRBJ1-2,.,CSVGQGAYGYTF,TGCAGCGTGGGACAGGGGGCCTATGGCTACACCTTC
TRBD1,TRBV5-1,TRBJ1-1,.,CASSLQGANTEAFF,TGCGCCAGCAGCTTACAGGGGGCGAACACTGAAGCTTTCTTT
.,TRBV4-3,TRBJ1-2,.,CASSQDGGFGYGYTF,TGCGCCAGCAGTCAAGATGGAGGGTTCGGGTATGGCTACACCTTC
.,TRBV28,TRBJ1-1,.,CASGGAANTEAFF,TGTGCCAGCGGAGGGGCAGCGAACACTGAAGCTTTCTTT
.,TRBV19,TRBJ2-3,once,CASSLGHRGDTQYF,TGTGCCAGTAGCCTGGGGCATAGAGGAGATACGCAGTATTTT
TRBD1,TRBV19,TRBJ2-3,.,CASSKGQGSADTQYF,TGTGCCAGTAGTAAGGGACAGGGGAGTGCAGATACGCAGTATTTT
TRBD1,TRBV5-1,TRBJ2-7,.,CASSSGTGGMTYEQYF,TGCGCCAGCAGCTCCGGGACAGGGGGCATGACCTACGAGCAGTACTTC
.,TRBV7-2,TRBJ1-4,.,CASSQMGGRGEKLFF,TGTGCCAGCAGCCAAATGGGGGGCCGGGGTGAAAAACTGTTTTTT
.,TRBV7-6,TRBJ1-3,.,CASSLTSDFSGNTIYF,TGTGCCAGCAGCTTAACCTCCGATTTCTCTGGAAACACCATATATTTT
TRBD2,TRBV18,TRBJ2-7,large,CASSPLGTSGRYEQYF,TGTGCCAGCTCACCCCTAGGGACTAGCGGGAGATATGAGCAGTACTTC
.,TRBV7-9,TRBJ2-2,few,CASSSSGELFF,TGTGCCAGCAGCTCGTCCGGGGAGCTGTTTTTT
.,TRBV7-7,TRBJ2-5,.,CASSPTGTETQYF,TGTGCTAGCAGCCCCACGGGGACGGAGACCCAGTACTTC
TRBD1,TRBV5-8,TRBJ1-4,.,CASSKPTGGVEKLFF,TGTGCCAGCAGCAAACCGACAGGGGGAGTAGAAAAACTGTTTTTT
TRBD2,TRBV5-8,TRBJ2-1,once,CASSGGSGRAEQFF,TGTGCCAGCAGTGGCGGTAGCGGGAGAGCTGAGCAGTTCTTC
TRBD1,TRBV5-1,TRBJ2-2,.,CASSLAGQATGELFF,TGCGCCAGCAGCTTGGCCGGACAGGCCACCGGGGAGCTGTTTTTT
.,TRBV14,TRBJ2-4,.,CASSQGISSIQYF,TGTGCCAGCAGCCAAGGGATTAGTTCCATTCAGTACTTC
.,TRBV6-1,TRBJ2-1,.,CASSDGTSGSEQFF,TGTGCCAGCAGTGATGGGACATCAGGAAGTGAGCAGTTCTTC
TRBD1,TRBV4-3,TRBJ1-1,.,CASSFYRGQGTEAFF,TGCGCCAGCAGCTTCTACAGGGGGCAGGGGACTGAAGCTTTCTTT
.,TRBV21-1,TRBJ2-7,once,CASSKEAGFNSYEQYF,TGTGCCAGCAGCAAAGAGGCTGGTTTCAACTCCTACGAGCAGTACTTC
.,TRBV28,TRBJ1-5,.,CASSLYGGLSNQPQHF,TGTGCCAGCAGTTTATATGGGGGGTTGAGCAATCAGCCCCAGCATTTT
.,TRBV28,TRBJ2-3,.,CASSFGGVRDTQYF,TGTGCCAGCAGTTTCGGGGGAGTAAGAGATACGCAGTATTTT
.,TRBV7-2,TRBJ2-7,once,CASGGDYEQYF,TGTGCCAGCGGAGGAGACTACGAGCAGTACTTC
TRBD1,TRBV9,TRBJ1-4,.,CASSASRTGGEKLFF,TGTGCCAGCAGCGCCTCCCGGACAGGCGGAGAAAAACTGTTTTTT
.,TRBV5-1,TRBJ2-5,.,CASSLGGGETQYF,TGCGCCAGCAGCTTGGGCGGTGGTGAGACCCAGTACTTC
.,TRBV28,TRBJ1-3,.,CASSPVQGRGNTIYF,TGTGCCAGCAGTCCCGTCCAGGGAAGGGGAAACACCATATATTTT
TRBD1,TRBV29-1,TRBJ2-1,few,CSVAGTGSDEQFF,TGCAGCGTTGCCGGGACAGGGTCCGATGAGCAGTTCTTC
TRBD2,TRBV28,TRBJ2-3,.,CASPPAGDSSTDTQYF,TGTGCCAGCCCACCGGCGGGGGATTCTAGCACAGATACGCAGTATTTT
TRBD2,TRBV9,TRBJ2-1,once,CASSFGTIYNEQFF,TGTGCCAGCAGCTTCGGGACTATCTACAATGAGCAGTTCTTC
.,TRBV19,TRBJ1-1,.,CASSDRINTEAFF,TGTGCCAGTAGTGACAGAATAAACACTGAAGCTTTCTTT
.,TRBV28,TRBJ2-7,once,CASLIRDTNEQYF,TGTGCCAGTCTCATCCGGGACACCAACGAGCAGTACTTC
TRBD1,TRBV5-1,TRBJ2-3,.,CATSTGDSYTQYF,TGCGCCACCTCCACCGGGGACAGTTATACGCAGTATTTT
.,TRBV4-3,TRBJ2-7,.,CASSPSLYYEQYF,TGCGCCAGCAGCCCTAGTTTATATTACGAGCAGTACTTC
.,TRBV5-6,TRBJ2-5,.,CASSLGSGIRETQYF,TGTGCCAGCAGCTTGGGTTCCGGTATCAGAGAGACCCAGTACTTC
TRBD1,TRBV7-2,TRBJ2-4,.,CASSLNQGANIQYF,TGTGCCAGCAGCCTTAATCAGGGGGCGAACATTCAGTACTTC
.,TRBV30,TRBJ1-5,few,CAWSAGPPSRQPQHF,TGTGCCTGGAGCGCCGGGCCCCCGAGCCGTCAGCCCCAGCATTTT
TRBD1,TRBV6-7,TRBJ2-3,.,CASRPRDRATDTQYF,TGTGCCAGCAGACCGAGGGACAGGGCGACAGATACGCAGTATTTT
.,TRBV30,TRBJ2-1,.,CAWSVMRNEQFF,TGTGCCTGGAGTGTAATGAGGAATGAGCAGTTCTTC
.,TRBV7-6,TRBJ1-3,.,CASGFSGNTIYF,TGTGCCAGCGGGTTCTCTGGAAACACCATATATTTT
.,TRBV5-1,TRBJ1-3,.,CASSSPGQGNTIYF,TGCGCCAGCAGCTCCCCAGGACAGGGAAACACCATATATTTT
.,TRBV28,TRBJ1-5,.,CASSGPTIQPQHF,TGTGCCAGCAGTGGACCGACCATACAGCCCCAGCATTTT
.,TRBV28,TRBJ1-2,.,CASIAGGARHYGYTF,TGTGCCAGCATTGCGGGGGGGGCGCGTCACTATGGCTACACCTTC
.,TRBV6-5,TRBJ1-1,.,CASSRARVNTEAFF,TGTGCCAGCAGCCGGGCGAGAGTGAACACTGAAGCTTTCTTT